What follows are 4 T cell receptor beta chains derived from one specimen sequenced in a study of cytomegalovirus exposure and HLA in healthy donors. Primers: 60 Vbeta forward and 13 Jbeta reverse. Using immunoSEQ multiplex PCR, the repertoire was profiled, and TCRdb retains in-frame clones only, with some absent. Among 150,000 to 200,000 clones listed, 75% to 90% were seen once. Sequenced material: PBMCs. The source of these receptors is a man in his forties or fifties in good health and CMV-seropositive.

The V and J genes are TRBV9 and TRBJ1-2; 9 bases fit TRBD1. V shed 3 bases and J 8 bases; nucleotides not matched to a gene: 2. Germline lookup yields CDR1 SGDLS and CDR2 YYNGEE. The CDR3 loop spans 12 amino acids. DNA for the CDR3: TGTGCCAGCAGCGGGACAGGGGTAGGCTACACCTTC. It codes for CASSGTGVGYTF.

J is TRBJ1-2 and V is TRBV7-2; D is unclear. V was pared by 5 bases and J by 4 bases, with 17 bases between. This CDR3 is 15 amino acids long. Germline CDR1 is SGHTA and CDR2 is FQGNSA. Written as DNA, the CDR3 is TGTGCCAGCAGCCCTTGGAGGTCGGAGGCCTATGGCTACACCTTC. It translates to CASSPWRSEAYGYTF.

This clone occurred a few times. CDR3 in DNA: TGTGCCAGCAGCTTAGCAGGGGATCCCAAAAAACTGTTTTTT. Translating gives CASSLAGDPKKLFF. This rearrangement joins TRBV7-2 to TRBJ1-4, with D possibly matching TRBD1 (5 bases). Germline V lookup: CDR1 SGHTA, CDR2 FQGNSA. The V gene lost 0 bases and the J gene lost 9 bases, with 11 bases spanning the gap. The CDR3 has 14 residues.

The V and J genes are TRBV11-2 and TRBJ2-4; possibly TRBD1 for D (7 bases). This CDR3 contains 11 residues. Between the trimmed V and J ends, which lost 7 bases and 10 bases, there was a span of 11 bases. The germline V gene encodes CDR1 SGHAT and CDR2 FQNNGV. The CDR3 DNA sequence: TGTGCCAGCACCGGGGGACAGATTCAGTACTTC. Its translation is CASTGGQIQYF.